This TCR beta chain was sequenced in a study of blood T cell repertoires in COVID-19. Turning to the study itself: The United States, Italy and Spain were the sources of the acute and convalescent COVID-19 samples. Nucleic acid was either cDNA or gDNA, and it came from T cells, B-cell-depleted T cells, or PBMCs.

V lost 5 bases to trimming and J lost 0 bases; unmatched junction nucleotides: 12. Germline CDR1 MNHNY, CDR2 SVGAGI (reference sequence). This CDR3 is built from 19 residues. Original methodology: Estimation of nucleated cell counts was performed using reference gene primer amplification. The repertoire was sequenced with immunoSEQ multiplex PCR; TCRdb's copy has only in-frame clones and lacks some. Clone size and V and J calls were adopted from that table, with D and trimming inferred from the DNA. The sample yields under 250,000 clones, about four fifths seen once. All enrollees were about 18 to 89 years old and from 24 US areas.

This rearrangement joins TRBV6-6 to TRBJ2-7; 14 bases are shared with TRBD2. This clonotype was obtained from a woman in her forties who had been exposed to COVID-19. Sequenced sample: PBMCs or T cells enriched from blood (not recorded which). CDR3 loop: CASSPRGTSGGPSSYEQYF. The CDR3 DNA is TGTGCCAGCAGTCCACGTGGGACTAGCGGGGGTCCAAGCTCCTACGAGCAGTACTTC.